This T cell receptor beta chain is from a study of T cell changes during pregnancy in multiple sclerosis. Here immunoSEQ multiplex PCR was the method, and the copy in TCRdb shows in-frame clones only, minus some. Here the sample spans around 51,000 clones, around 94% being singletons. Sequenced here: CD4+ T cells from peripheral blood mononuclear cells, sampled in the second trimester of pregnancy. The clonotype originates from a female donor with multiple sclerosis, enrolled in a pregnancy study.

CDR3 sequence (DNA): TGTGCCAGCAGCTTACGGGGACAGGGGTACAATGAGCAGTTCTTC. Translated: CASSLRGQGYNEQFF. The chain recombines TRBV7-2 with TRBJ2-1; 10 bases fit TRBD1. V shed 2 bases, J shed 4 bases, and the junction held 2 bases outside the gene matches. Germline loops: CDR1 SGHTA, CDR2 FQGNSA. The CDR3 has 15 residues. Using reference TRBV7-2 and TRBJ2-1 for the parts outside the CDR3, the full variable domain is GAGVSQSPSNKVTEKGKDVELRCDPISGHTALYWYRQSLGQGLEFLIYFQGNSAPDKSGLPSDRFSAERTGGSVSTLTIQRTQQEDSAVYLCASSLRGQGYNEQFFGPGTRLTVL.